This T cell receptor (beta chain) was profiled in a study of T cells and Merkel cell carcinoma outcomes. Points from the study as a whole: Repertoire plus T-cell density reportedly predicted Merkel cell carcinoma outcomes.

Sequencing used immunoSEQ multiplex PCR; TCRdb keeps in-frame clones, though not all of them. Of some 13,000 clones in the sample, roughly 90% were seen once. Germline CDR1 and CDR2: LGHNA and YSLEER. V lost 0 bases, J lost 5 bases, and 14 bases lay in between. The CDR3 runs 15 residues. Concerning this clone itself: The antigen remains undetermined.

The origin of this receptor is a human donor with Merkel cell carcinoma. Sequencing was performed on tumor tissue from Merkel cell carcinoma. The chain links TRBV4-3 to TRBJ2-7; D remains ambiguous. CDR3: CASSQEVGVRNEQYF. The CDR3 bases are TGCGCCAGCAGCCAAGAGGTCGGTGTTAGAAACGAGCAGTACTTC.